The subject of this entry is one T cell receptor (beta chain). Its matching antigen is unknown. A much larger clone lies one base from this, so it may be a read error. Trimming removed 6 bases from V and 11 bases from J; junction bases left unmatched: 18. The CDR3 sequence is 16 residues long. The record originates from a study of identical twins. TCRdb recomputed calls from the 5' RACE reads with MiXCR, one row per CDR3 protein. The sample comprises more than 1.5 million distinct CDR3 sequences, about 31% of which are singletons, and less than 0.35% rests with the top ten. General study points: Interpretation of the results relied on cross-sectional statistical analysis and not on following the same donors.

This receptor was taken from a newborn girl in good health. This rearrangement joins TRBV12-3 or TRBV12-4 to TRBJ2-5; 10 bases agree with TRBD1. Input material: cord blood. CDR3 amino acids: CASRQTGGPGYNEQYF. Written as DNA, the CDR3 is TGTGCCAGCAGGCAGACAGGGGGCCCTGGATACAATGAGCAGTACTTC.